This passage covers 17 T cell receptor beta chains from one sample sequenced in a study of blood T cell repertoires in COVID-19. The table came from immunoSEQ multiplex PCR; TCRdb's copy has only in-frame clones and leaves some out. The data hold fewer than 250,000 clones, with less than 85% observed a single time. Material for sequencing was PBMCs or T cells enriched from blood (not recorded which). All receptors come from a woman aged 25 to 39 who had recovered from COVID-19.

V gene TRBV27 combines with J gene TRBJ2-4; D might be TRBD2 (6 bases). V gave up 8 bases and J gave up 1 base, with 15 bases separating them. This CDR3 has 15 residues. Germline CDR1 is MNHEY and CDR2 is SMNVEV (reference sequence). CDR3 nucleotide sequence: TGTGCCAGCGCCCCAGGGAGGAAGGCCAAAAACATTCAGTACTTC. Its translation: CASAPGRKAKNIQYF.

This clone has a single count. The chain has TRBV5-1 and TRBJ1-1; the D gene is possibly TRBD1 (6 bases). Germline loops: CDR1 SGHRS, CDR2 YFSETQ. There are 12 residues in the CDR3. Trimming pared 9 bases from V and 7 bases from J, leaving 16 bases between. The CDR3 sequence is CATMTGLLEAFF. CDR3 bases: TGCGCCACCATGACAGGCCTCCTTGAAGCTTTCTTT.

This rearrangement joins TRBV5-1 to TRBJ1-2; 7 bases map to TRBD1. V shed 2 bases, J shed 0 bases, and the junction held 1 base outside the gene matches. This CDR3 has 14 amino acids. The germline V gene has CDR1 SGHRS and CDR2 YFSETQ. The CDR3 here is CASSFGQANYGYTF. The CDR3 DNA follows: TGCGCCAGCAGCTTCGGACAGGCTAACTATGGCTACACCTTC. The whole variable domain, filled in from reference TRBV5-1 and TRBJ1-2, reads KAGVTQTPRYLIKTRGQQVTLSCSPISGHRSVSWYQQTPGQGLQFLFEYFSETQRNKGNFPGRFSGRQFSNSRSEMNVSTLELGDSALYLCASSFGQANYGYTFGSGTRLTVV.

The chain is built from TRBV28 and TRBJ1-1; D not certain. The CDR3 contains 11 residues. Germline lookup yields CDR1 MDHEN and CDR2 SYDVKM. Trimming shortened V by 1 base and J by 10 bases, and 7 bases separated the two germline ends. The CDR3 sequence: CASSLSRGAFF. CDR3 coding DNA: TGTGCCAGCAGTTTATCCAGAGGAGCTTTCTTT.

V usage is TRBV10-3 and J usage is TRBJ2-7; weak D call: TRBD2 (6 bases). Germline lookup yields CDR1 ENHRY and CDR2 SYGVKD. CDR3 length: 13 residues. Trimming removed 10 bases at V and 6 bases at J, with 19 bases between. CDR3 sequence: CASGTPPLPEQYF. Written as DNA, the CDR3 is TGTGCCAGCGGGACGCCTCCACTACCCGAGCAGTACTTC.

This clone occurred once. CDR3 bases: TGTGCCCCGAACCGGGAGACCCAGTACTTC. Encoded protein: CAPNRETQYF. The chain couples TRBV3-1 (or the pseudogene TRBV3-2) to TRBJ2-5; no firm D call. Germline values: CDR1 LGHDT, CDR2 YNNKEL (reference sequence). V lost 11 bases and J 5 bases, leaving 9 bases between the germline ends. The CDR3 length is 10 residues.

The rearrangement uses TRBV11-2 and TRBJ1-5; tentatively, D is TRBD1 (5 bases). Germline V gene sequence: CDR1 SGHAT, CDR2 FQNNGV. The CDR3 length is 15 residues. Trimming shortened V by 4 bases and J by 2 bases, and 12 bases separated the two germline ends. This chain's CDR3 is CASSSLRGGNQPQHF. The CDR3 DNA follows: TGTGCCAGCAGCTCGCTGCGGGGGGGCAATCAGCCCCAGCATTTT. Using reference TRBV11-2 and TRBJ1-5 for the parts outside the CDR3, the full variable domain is EAGVAQSPRYKIIEKRQSVAFWCNPISGHATLYWYQQILGQGPKLLIQFQNNGVVDDSQLPKDRFSAERLKGVDSTLKIQPAKLEDSAVYLCASSSLRGGNQPQHFGDGTRLSIL.

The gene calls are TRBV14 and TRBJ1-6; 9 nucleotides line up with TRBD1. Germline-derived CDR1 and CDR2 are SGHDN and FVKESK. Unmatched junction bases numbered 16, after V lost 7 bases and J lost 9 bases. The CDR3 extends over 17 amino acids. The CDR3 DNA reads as TGTGCCAGCAAAATCGGACAGGGGCCGCTAGGTGGTTCACCCCTCCACTTT. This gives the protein CASKIGQGPLGGSPLHF.

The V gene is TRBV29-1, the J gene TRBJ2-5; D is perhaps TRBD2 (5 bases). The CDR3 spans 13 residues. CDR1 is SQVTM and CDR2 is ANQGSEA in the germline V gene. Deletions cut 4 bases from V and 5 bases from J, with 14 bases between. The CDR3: CSVGAAVRETQYF. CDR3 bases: TGCAGCGTTGGAGCGGCAGTACGGGAGACCCAGTACTTC.

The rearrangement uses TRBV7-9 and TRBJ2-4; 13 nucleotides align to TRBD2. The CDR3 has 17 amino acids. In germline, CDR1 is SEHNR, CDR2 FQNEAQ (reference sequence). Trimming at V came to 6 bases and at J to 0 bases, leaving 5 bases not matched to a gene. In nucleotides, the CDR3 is TGTGCCAGCAGGCCCGGACTAGCGGGAGTAGCCAAAAACATTCAGTACTTC. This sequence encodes CASRPGLAGVAKNIQYF. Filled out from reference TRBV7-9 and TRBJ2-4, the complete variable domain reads DTGVSQNPRHKITKRGQNVTFRCDPISEHNRLYWYRQTLGQGPEFLTYFQNEAQLEKSRLLSDRFSAERPKGSFSTLEIQRTEQGDSAMYLCASRPGLAGVAKNIQYFGAGTRLSVL.

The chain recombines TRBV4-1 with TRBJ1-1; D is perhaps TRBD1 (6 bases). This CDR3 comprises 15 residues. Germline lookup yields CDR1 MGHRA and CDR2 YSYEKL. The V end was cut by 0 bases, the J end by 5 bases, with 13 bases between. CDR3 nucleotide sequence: TGCGCCAGCAGCCAAGAGGTCAGGGGAGGGACTGAAGCTTTCTTT. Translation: CASSQEVRGGTEAFF.

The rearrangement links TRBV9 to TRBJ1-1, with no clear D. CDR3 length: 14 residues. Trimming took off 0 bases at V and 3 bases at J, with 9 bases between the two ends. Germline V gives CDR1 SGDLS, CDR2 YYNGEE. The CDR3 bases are TGTGCCAGCAGCGTAGTAGGGAGGGACACTGAAGCTTTCTTT. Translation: CASSVVGRDTEAFF.

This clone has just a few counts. This CDR3 is CASSFAGGRTDTQYF. Written as DNA, the CDR3 is TGTGCCAGCAGCTTCGCGGGAGGCCGCACAGATACGCAGTATTTT. This chain links TRBV11-3 with TRBJ2-3; 8 nucleotides agree with TRBD2. V lost 3 bases, J lost 1 base, and 3 bases stayed unmatched. The germline CDR1 and CDR2 sequences are SGHNT and YENEEA. The CDR3 is made up of 15 amino acids.

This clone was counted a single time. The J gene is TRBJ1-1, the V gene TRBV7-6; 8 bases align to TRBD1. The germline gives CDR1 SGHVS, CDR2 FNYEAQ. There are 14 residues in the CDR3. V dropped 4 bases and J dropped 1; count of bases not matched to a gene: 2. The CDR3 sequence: CASSYDRGNTEAFF. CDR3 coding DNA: TGTGCCAGCAGCTATGACAGGGGGAACACTGAAGCTTTCTTT.

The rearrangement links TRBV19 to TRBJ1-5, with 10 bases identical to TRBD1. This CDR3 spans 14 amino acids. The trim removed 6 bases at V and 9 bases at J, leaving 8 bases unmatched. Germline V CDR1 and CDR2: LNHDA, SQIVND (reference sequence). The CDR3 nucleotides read TGTGCCAGTAGCATCCGGGACAGGGGAACGCCCCAGCATTTT. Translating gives CASSIRDRGTPQHF.

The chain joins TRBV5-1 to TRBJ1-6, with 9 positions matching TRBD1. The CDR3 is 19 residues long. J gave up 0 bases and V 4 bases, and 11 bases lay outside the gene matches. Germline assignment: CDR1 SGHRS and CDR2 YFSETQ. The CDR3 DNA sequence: TGCGCCAGCAGCCTGGGCGGGACAGGGCCCCTCTCCTATAATTCACCCCTCCACTTT. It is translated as CASSLGGTGPLSYNSPLHF.

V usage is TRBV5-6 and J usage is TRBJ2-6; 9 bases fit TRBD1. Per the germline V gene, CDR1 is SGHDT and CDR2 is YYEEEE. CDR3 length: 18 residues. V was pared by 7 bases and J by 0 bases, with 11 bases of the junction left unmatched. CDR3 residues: CASQPRQGVYSGANVLTF. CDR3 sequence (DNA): TGTGCCAGCCAACCCCGACAGGGGGTTTACTCTGGGGCCAACGTCCTGACTTTC.